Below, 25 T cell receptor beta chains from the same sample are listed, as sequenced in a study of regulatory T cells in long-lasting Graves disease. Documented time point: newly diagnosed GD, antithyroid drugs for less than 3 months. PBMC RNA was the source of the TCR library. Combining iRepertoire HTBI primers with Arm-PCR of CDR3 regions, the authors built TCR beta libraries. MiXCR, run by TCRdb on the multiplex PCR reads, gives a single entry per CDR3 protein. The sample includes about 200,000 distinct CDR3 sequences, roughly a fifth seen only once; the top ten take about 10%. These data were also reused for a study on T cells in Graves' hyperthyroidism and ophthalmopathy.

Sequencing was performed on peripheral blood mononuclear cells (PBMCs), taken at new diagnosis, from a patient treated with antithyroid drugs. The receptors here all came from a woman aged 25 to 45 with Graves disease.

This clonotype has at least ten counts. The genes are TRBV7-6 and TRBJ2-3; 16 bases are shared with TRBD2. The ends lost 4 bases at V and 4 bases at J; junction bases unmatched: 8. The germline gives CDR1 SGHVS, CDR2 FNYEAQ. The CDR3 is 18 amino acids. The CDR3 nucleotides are TGTGCCAGCAGCTCACTGGGACTAGCGGGAGGGCCAGCAGATACGCAGTATTTT. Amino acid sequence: CASSSLGLAGGPADTQYF.

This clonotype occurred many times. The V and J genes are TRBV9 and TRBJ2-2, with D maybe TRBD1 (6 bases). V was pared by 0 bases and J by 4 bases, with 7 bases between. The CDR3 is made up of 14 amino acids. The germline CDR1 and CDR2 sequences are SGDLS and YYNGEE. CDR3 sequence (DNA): TGTGCCAGCAGCGTAGCCAGGGGCACCGGGGAGCTGTTTTTT. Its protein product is CASSVARGTGELFF. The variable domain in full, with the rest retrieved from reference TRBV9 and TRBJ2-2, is DSGVTQTPKHLITATGQRVTLRCSPRSGDLSVYWYQQSLDQGLQFLIQYYNGEERAKGNILERFSAQQFPDLHSELNLSSLELGDSALYFCASSVARGTGELFFGEGSRLTVL.

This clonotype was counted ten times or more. CDR3 in amino acids: CASSLSSGQTFNSPLHF. The CDR3 nucleotides read TGTGCCAGCAGTTTATCCTCGGGACAGACATTCAATTCACCCCTCCACTTT. This chain links TRBV12-3 or TRBV12-4 with TRBJ1-6; TRBD1 agrees at 7 bases. The CDR3 has 17 residues. V lost 2 bases, J lost 7 bases, and 11 bases stayed unmatched.

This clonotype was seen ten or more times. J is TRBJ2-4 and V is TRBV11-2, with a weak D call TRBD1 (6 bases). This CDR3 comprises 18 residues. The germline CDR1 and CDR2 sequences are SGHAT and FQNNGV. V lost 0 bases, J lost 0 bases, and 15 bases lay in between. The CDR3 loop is CASSLDLGGSVAKNIQYF. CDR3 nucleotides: TGTGCCAGCAGCTTAGATTTAGGGGGTTCAGTAGCCAAAAACATTCAGTACTTC.

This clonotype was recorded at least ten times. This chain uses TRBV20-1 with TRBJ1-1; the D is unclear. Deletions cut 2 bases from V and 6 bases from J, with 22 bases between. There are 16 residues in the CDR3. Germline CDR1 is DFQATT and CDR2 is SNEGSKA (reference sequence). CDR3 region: CSARLRKPSVGSEAFF. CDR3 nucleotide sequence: TGCAGTGCTAGACTTCGCAAACCGAGCGTAGGGTCTGAAGCTTTCTTT.

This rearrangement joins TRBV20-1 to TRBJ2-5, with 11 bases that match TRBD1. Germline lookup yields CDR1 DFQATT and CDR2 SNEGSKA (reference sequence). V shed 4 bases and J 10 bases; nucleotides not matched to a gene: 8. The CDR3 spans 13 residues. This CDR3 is CSAMGQGDGDQYF. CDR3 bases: TGCAGTGCTATGGGACAGGGGGATGGGGACCAGTACTTC.

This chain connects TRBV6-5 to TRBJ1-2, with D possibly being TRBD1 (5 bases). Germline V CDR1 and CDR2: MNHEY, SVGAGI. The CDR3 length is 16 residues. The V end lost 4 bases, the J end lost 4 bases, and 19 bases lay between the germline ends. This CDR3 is CASSWGWGRASYGYTF. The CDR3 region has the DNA TGTGCCAGCAGTTGGGGGTGGGGCAGGGCGAGCTATGGCTACACCTTC.

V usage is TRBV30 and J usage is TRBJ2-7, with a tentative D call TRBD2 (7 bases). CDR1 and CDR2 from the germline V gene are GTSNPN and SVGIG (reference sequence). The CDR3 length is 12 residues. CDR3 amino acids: CAWGGGPYEQYF. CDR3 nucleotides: TGTGCTTGGGGCGGGGGCCCCTACGAGCAGTACTTC.

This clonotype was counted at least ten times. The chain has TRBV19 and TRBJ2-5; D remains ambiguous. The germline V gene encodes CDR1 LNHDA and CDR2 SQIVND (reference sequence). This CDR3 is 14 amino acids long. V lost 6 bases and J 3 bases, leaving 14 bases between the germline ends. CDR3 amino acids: CASSPWNSEETQYF. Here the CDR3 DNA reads TGTGCCAGTAGCCCATGGAACAGTGAAGAGACCCAGTACTTC.

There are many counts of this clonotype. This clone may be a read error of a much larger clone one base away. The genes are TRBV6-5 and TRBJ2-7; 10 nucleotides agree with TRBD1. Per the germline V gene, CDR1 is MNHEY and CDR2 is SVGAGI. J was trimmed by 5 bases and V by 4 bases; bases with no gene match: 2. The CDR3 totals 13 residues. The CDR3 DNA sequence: TGTGCCAGCAGTTTGGACAGGGGGAACGAGCAGTACTTC. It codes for CASSLDRGNEQYF.

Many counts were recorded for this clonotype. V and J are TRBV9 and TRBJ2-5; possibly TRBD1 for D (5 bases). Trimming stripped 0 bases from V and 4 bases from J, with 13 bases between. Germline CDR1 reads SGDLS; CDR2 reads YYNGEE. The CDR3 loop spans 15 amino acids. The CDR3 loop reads CASSVVAGGAETQYF. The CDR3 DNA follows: TGTGCCAGCAGCGTAGTAGCAGGTGGGGCAGAGACCCAGTACTTC.

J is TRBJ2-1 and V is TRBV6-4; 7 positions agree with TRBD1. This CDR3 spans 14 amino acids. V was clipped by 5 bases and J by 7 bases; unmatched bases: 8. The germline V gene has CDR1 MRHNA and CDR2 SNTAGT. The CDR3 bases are TGTGCCAGCAGTTACCTCCAGGGGGTTAATGAGCAGTTCTTC. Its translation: CASSYLQGVNEQFF.

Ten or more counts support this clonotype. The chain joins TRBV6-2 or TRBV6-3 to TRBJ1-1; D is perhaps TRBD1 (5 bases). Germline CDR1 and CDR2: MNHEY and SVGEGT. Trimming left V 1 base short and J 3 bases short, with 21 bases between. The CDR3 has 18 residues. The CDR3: CASSYLRGGGGKDTEAFF. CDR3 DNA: TGTGCCAGCAGTTACTTACGGGGTGGGGGGGGGAAGGACACTGAAGCTTTCTTT.

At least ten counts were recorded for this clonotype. This CDR3 reads CASSPQIADEAFF. CDR3 coding DNA: TGTGCCAGCAGTCCACAGATTGCGGATGAAGCTTTCTTT. This chain joins TRBV6-1 and TRBJ1-1; no clear D. The CDR3 contains 13 residues. Germline V gene data show CDR1 as MNHNS and CDR2 as SASEGT. Trimming removed 5 bases at V and 7 bases at J, with 14 bases between.

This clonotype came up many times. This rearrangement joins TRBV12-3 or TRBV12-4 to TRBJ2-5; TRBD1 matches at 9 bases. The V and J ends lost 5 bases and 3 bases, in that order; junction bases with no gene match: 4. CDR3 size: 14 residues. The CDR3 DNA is TGTGCCAGCAGTCCTTGGACAGGGGAAGAGACCCAGTACTTC. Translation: CASSPWTGEETQYF.

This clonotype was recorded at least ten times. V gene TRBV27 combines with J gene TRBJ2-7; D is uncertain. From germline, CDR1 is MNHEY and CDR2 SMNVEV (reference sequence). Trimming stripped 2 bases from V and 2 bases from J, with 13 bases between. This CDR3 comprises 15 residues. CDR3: CASSLVTRGPYEQYF. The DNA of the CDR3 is TGTGCCAGCAGTTTAGTTACACGAGGACCCTACGAGCAGTACTTC.

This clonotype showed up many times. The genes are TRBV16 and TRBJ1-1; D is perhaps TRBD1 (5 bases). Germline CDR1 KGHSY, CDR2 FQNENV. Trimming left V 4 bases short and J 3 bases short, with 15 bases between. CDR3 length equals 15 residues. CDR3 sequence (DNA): TGTGCCAGCAGCCGCCAGACCCTGGGGGACACTGAAGCTTTCTTT. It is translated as CASSRQTLGDTEAFF.

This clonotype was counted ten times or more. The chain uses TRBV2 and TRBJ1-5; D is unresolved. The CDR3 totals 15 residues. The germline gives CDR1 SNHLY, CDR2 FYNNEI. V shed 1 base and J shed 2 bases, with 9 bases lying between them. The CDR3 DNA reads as TGTGCCAGCAGTGAAGGGGGTTCGGGCAATCAGCCCCAGCATTTT. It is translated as CASSEGGSGNQPQHF. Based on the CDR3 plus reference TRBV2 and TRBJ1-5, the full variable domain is EPEVTQTPSHQVTQMGQEVILRCVPISNHLYFYWYRQILGQKVEFLVSFYNNEISEKSEIFDDQFSVERPDGSNFTLKIRSTKLEDSAMYFCASSEGGSGNQPQHFGDGTRLSIL.

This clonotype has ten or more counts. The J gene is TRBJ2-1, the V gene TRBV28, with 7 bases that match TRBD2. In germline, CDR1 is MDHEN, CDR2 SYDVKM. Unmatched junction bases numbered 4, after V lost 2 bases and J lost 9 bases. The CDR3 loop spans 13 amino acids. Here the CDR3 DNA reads TGTGCCAGCAGTTTAGGGGGGGAAGTTGAGCAGTTCTTC. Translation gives CASSLGGEVEQFF.

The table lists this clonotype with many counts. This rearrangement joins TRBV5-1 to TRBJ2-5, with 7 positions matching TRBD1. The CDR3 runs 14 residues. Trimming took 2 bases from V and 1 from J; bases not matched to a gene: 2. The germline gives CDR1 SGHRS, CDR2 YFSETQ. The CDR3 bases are TGCGCCAGCAGCTTCGACAGGGTCCAAGAGACCCAGTACTTC. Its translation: CASSFDRVQETQYF.

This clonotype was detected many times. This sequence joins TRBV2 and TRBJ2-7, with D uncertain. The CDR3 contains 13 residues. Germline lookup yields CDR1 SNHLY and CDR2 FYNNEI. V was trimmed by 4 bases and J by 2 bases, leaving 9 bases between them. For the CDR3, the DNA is TGTGCCAGCAGTGTCGAAGGAGCCTACGAGCAGTACTTC. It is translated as CASSVEGAYEQYF.

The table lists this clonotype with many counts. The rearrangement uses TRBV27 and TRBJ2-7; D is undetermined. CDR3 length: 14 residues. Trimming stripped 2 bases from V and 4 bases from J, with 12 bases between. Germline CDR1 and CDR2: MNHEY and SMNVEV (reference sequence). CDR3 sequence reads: CASSLKGLTYEQYF. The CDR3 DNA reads TGTGCCAGCAGTTTAAAGGGATTGACTTACGAGCAGTACTTC.

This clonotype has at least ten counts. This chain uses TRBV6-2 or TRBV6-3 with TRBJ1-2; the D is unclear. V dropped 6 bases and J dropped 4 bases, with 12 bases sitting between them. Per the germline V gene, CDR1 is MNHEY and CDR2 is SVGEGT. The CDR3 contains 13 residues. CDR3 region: CASRPTEVYGYTF. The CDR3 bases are TGTGCCAGCAGACCGACGGAGGTCTATGGCTACACCTTC.

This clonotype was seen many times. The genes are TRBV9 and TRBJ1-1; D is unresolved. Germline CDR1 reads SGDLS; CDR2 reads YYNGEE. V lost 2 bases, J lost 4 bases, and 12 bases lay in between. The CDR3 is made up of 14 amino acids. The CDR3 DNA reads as TGTGCCAGCAGCGTGGGGAGCAGGTTCACTGAAGCTTTCTTT. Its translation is CASSVGSRFTEAFF.

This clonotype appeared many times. The CDR3 loop is CASTVTGPFEAFF. CDR3 DNA sequence: TGTGCCAGCACCGTGACAGGGCCATTCGAAGCTTTCTTT. The genes are TRBV28 and TRBJ1-1, with 7 bases that match TRBD1. V shed 7 bases, J shed 8 bases, and the junction held 10 bases outside the gene matches. Germline V lookup: CDR1 MDHEN, CDR2 SYDVKM. CDR3 length: 13 residues.